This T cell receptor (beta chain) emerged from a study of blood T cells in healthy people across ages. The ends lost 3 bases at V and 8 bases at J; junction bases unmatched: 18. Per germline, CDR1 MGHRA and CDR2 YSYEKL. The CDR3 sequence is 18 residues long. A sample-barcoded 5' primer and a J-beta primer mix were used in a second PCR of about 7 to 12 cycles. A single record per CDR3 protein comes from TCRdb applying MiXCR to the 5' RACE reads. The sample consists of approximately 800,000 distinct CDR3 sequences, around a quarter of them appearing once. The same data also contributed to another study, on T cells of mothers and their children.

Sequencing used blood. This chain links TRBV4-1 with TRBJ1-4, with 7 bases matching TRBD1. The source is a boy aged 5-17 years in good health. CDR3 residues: CASSQAGTVEAKGEKLFF. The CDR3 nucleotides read TGCGCCAGCAGCCAGGCCGGGACAGTAGAAGCTAAGGGCGAAAAACTGTTTTTT.